This TCR beta chain was captured in a study of blood T cell repertoires in COVID-19 (dated by TCRdb to about 2020). Looking at the study overall: Samples from collaborators originated in the United States, Italy and Spain and spanned both the acute and convalescent phases of COVID-19. The prospective study material was composed of cDNA or gDNA derived from T cells, B-cell-depleted T cells, or PBMCs. Subjects who had been exposed to COVID-19, were actively infected with it, or had recovered from it provided the deeply sampled blood TCRbeta repertoires that made up the dataset. The repertoires were released in a freely available public database intended as a resource for research on the immune response to SARS-CoV-2. The samples were drawn from two sources: the first 160 participants of the ongoing ImmuneRACE study, and over 950 subjects contributed by 6 global collaborators. The sample metadata nearly always contained a de-identified subject ID, COVID-19 status, age in years and sex. Where HLA class I and class II types were available, the types were taken from metadata supplied by the sample provider, not from assay-based typing. General conclusions and limits of the study: How much clinical and demographic metadata was included differed by source and by participant, and the metadata was provided uncurated.

In the prospective study, participants were roughly 18 to 89 years old, resided in around 25 geographic areas of the United States, and were enrolled through a virtual design. Cohort assignment in the prospective study relied on participant-reported clinical history from a screening survey and a study questionnaire. Recovered participants in ImmuneRACE Cohort 3 were defined as having two consecutive negative NP/OP PCR tests, clearance from a healthcare professional, or resolution of symptoms. Mobile phlebotomists in the prospective study collected whole blood, serum and a nasopharyngeal or oropharyngeal swab from every participant. Prospective study participants could optionally give additional blood draws and questionnaires over a roughly two-month period. Blood samples from the prospective study were shipped frozen or at room temperature prior to DNA extraction. TCRbeta CDR3 regions were amplified from genomic DNA by means of the immunoSEQ Assay, a bias-controlled multiplex PCR. On the study's bioinformatics: The number of nucleated cells in each sample was estimated from the amplification of reference gene primers within the assay. To quantify the absolute abundance of each unique TCRbeta CDR3 rearrangement, sequence reads were collapsed and filtered. For each sample, productive Simpson clonality was calculated by taking the square root of Simpson's diversity index across productive rearrangements. TCRdb retrieved this table from immuneACCESS and kept in-frame rearrangements only. Not all clones are present; in checked studies, unresolved V genes account for under half, and no reason is known for the remainder. V, J and clone size were drawn from that table, and D and trimming were deduced from the DNA. The sample table contains a few hundred thousand clones; only one count was recorded for roughly 89% of them. Together, the top ten hold approximately 9% of the sample.

Worth noting for this clone: Its antigen remains unidentified. There are no base qualities to consult, and no much larger clone falls within one base.

Reading the germline V gene gives CDR1 SGHRS and CDR2 YFSETQ. Reading from cysteine to phenylalanine, the CDR3 counts 14 amino acids. The retained sequence is limited to the CDR3, 42 bases, with the frame set at the first base. V has 8 bases trimmed and J has 1 base trimmed; junction bases matching no gene number 3. This receptor was taken from a middle-aged man who had recovered from COVID-19. The chain couples TRBV5-1 to TRBJ2-2; TRBD2 matches 9 bases in the middle. Material: PBMCs or T cells enriched from blood (not recorded which). The CDR3 corresponds to CASQAGGNTGELFF. At the DNA level, the sequence is TGCGCCAGTCAAGCGGGAGGGAACACCGGGGAGCTGTTTTTT.